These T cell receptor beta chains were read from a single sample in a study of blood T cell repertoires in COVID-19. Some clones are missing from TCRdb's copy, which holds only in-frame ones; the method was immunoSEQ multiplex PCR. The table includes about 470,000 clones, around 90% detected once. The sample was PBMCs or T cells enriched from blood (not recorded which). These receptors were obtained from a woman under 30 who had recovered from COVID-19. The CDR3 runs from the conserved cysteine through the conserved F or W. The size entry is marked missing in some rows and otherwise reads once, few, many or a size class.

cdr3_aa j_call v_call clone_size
CASSPDSFNEKLFF TRBJ1-4 TRBV6-5 .
CARLAGGRETGELFF TRBJ2-2 TRBV30 once
CASSVRETQYF TRBJ2-5 TRBV2 .
CASSPPGLNTEAFF TRBJ1-1 TRBV5-1 .
CASSMGQGETQYF TRBJ2-5 TRBV19 .
CASSPGTGGRNTIYF TRBJ1-3 TRBV5-1 once
CASSFGQPEQFF TRBJ2-1 TRBV5-1 .
CASSRTGSVSYEQYF TRBJ2-7 TRBV18 once
CASSLNTGELFF TRBJ2-2 TRBV12-3/TRBV12-4 few
CASSWAGGKGNTIYF TRBJ1-3 TRBV6-6 .
CATTPTGSNLNYGYTF TRBJ1-2 TRBV15 .
CASSSGSLSYEQYF TRBJ2-7 TRBV19 .
CASSFPDTRETQYF TRBJ2-5 TRBV28 .
CASSLRDRVANEKLFF TRBJ1-4 TRBV3-1/TRBV3-2 few
CASSALQGPLWQYF TRBJ2-7 TRBV6-5 .
CASSSGGNTEAFF TRBJ1-1 TRBV6-5 .
CAWSVHSGGAYEQYF TRBJ2-7 TRBV30 .
CASSFGGSKTEAFF TRBJ1-1 TRBV28 .
CASSLYRDTSFYGYTF TRBJ1-2 TRBV27 few
CASSPYGTGYLNTEAFF TRBJ1-1 TRBV28 .
CASSWDRGKGNTIYF TRBJ1-3 TRBV5-6 .
CASSDSRQGSPYEQYF TRBJ2-7 TRBV25-1 .
CASSVQETQYF TRBJ2-5 TRBV12-3/TRBV12-4 once
CASSYGAGDGYTF TRBJ1-2 TRBV6-5 .
CASTGGGQYNEQFF TRBJ2-1 TRBV18 once
CASSVGTGGSNQPQHF TRBJ1-5 TRBV9 .
CASSPGGSSHQPQHF TRBJ1-5 TRBV5-1 .
CASSFLTGELFF TRBJ2-2 TRBV12-3/TRBV12-4 .
CASRGRGDQPQHF TRBJ1-5 TRBV12-3/TRBV12-4 .
CASRPADEETQYF TRBJ2-5 TRBV12-3/TRBV12-4 .
CAWSVPGDGQPQHF TRBJ1-5 TRBV30 once
CASSLSGTSTDTQYF TRBJ2-3 TRBV7-3 .
CASSYGSPSGPPF TRBJ2-3 TRBV6-6 .
CASSRTGGEDEQYF TRBJ2-7 TRBV6-5 .
CASSLGQGAYTPYGYTF TRBJ1-2 TRBV5-1 .
CASIPPVGGGNQPQHF TRBJ1-5 TRBV21-1 .
CALAADKNTEAFF TRBJ1-1 TRBV10-3 .
CASARANEKLFF TRBJ1-4 TRBV6-5 .
CASSFRVITEAFF TRBJ1-1 TRBV6-6 .
CASSLGRGPESPLHF TRBJ1-6 TRBV5-4 .